These 28 T cell receptor beta chains were all obtained from the same sample, sequenced in a study of T cell repertoires in cytomegalovirus infection. TCRdb re-called the reads with MiXCR, one entry per CDR3 protein. The table has 150,000 to 200,000 distinct CDR3 sequences, 28% seen once. Material for sequencing was PBMCs. The receptors shown here come from a human donor in good health (CMV status not recorded). Some clones in this sample may be carry-over from other donors' samples.

The J gene is TRBJ1-5, the V gene TRBV29-1; 12 bases map to TRBD1. The CDR3 covers 13 residues. In germline, CDR1 is SQVTM, CDR2 ANQGSEA. The CDR3 loop is CRDRDRGLQPQHF. The CDR3 bases are TGCAGAGACCGGGACAGGGGGCTTCAGCCCCAGCATTTT.

In this sample, this clonotype turned up a few times. The rearrangement links TRBV12-3 or TRBV12-4 to TRBJ2-4; 10 nucleotides align to TRBD1. With V trimmed by 5 bases and J by 6 bases, 7 bases remained unmatched. The CDR3 contains 15 residues. CDR3 in amino acids: CASSPPTGGVNIQYF. The CDR3 DNA sequence: TGTGCCAGCAGTCCACCGACAGGGGGCGTAAACATTCAGTACTTC.

This chain uses TRBV5-1 with TRBJ2-1; D call uncertain. Germline loops: CDR1 SGHRS, CDR2 YFSETQ. The CDR3 sequence is 13 residues long. V was cut by 0 bases and J by 5 bases, with 6 bases left in between. CDR3 region: CASSLVDDNEQFF. CDR3 in DNA: TGCGCCAGCAGCTTGGTGGATGACAATGAGCAGTTCTTC. Together with reference TRBV5-1 and TRBJ2-1, the CDR3 gives the full variable domain: KAGVTQTPRYLIKTRGQQVTLSCSPISGHRSVSWYQQTPGQGLQFLFEYFSETQRNKGNFPGRFSGRQFSNSRSEMNVSTLELGDSALYLCASSLVDDNEQFFGPGTRLTVL.

In its sample, this clonotype was seen a few times. V is TRBV7-3 and J is TRBJ1-2; tentative D call: TRBD1 (5 bases). Trimming took off 4 bases at V and 4 bases at J, with 16 bases between the two ends. The germline gives CDR1 SGHTA, CDR2 FQGTGA. The CDR3 spans 15 residues. DNA of the CDR3: TGTGCCAGCAGCTCCTCCGGGACGGGAACCTATGGCTACACCTTC. This codes for CASSSSGTGTYGYTF.

The chain uses TRBV5-1 and TRBJ2-5, with a possible D match to TRBD2 (5 bases). The germline CDR1 and CDR2 sequences are SGHRS and YFSETQ. The CDR3 is made up of 16 amino acids. Trimming stripped 4 bases from V and 4 bases from J, with 20 bases between. CDR3 nucleotides: TGCGCCAGCAGCCCTACTCTGCGAGGGAGCGGAGAGACCCAGTACTTC. Amino acids: CASSPTLRGSGETQYF.

The CDR3 protein is CSVGPAVGQPQHF. The CDR3 DNA follows: TGCAGCGTGGGACCTGCGGTTGGTCAGCCCCAGCATTTT. The V and J genes are TRBV29-1 and TRBJ1-5; the D gene is possibly TRBD1 (5 bases). Germline lookup yields CDR1 SQVTM and CDR2 ANQGSEA. Trimming cost V 6 bases and J 6 bases, with 15 bases left between them. This CDR3 has 13 amino acids.

This clonotype was seen a handful of times. V usage is TRBV6-5 and J usage is TRBJ2-7; D is uncertain. From germline, CDR1 is MNHEY and CDR2 SVGAGI. The CDR3 runs to 15 residues. Trimming removed 6 bases from V and 0 bases from J, with 15 bases in between. This CDR3 is CASSLLYGSSYEQYF. As DNA, the CDR3 is TGTGCCAGCAGCCTACTGTACGGTAGCTCCTACGAGCAGTACTTC.

In this sample, this clonotype turned up a few times. V is TRBV2 and J is TRBJ2-4; D is tentatively TRBD1 or TRBD2 (5 bases each). V was trimmed by 5 bases and J by 8 bases, leaving 19 bases between them. Germline loops: CDR1 SNHLY, CDR2 FYNNEI. CDR3 length: 15 residues. DNA of the CDR3: TGTGCCAGCAGTCCCCAGACCATCAGAGGGGACATTCAGTACTTC. It encodes CASSPQTIRGDIQYF.

This clonotype turned up a few times. One junction end disagrees with the germline gene, perhaps due to a read error. This rearrangement joins TRBV7-7 to TRBJ2-2; D remains unclear. The CDR3 is 13 residues long. CDR1 SSHAT and CDR2 FNYEAQ come from the germline V gene (reference sequence). The CDR3 spells CASSLVVEEELFF. CDR3 bases: TGTGCTAGCAGCTTAGTTGTAGAGGAGGAGCTGTTTTTT.

This clonotype has a handful of counts. The chain couples TRBV4-1 to TRBJ1-2; D remains unclear. The CDR3 length is 15 residues. Germline V gives CDR1 MGHRA, CDR2 YSYEKL. Trimming removed 2 bases from V and 4 bases from J, with 14 bases in between. CDR3 sequence (DNA): TGCGCCAGCAGCCAATTGGGAACCCGTACCTATGGCTACACCTTC. Translating gives CASSQLGTRTYGYTF.

This clonotype was picked up a small number of times. The chain links TRBV14 to TRBJ1-2; D possibly corresponds to TRBD1 (6 bases). V gave up 4 bases and J gave up 3 bases, with 9 bases separating them. The CDR3 covers 13 residues. Germline assignment: CDR1 SGHDN and CDR2 FVKESK. This chain's CDR3 is CASSPYRDYGYTF. DNA for the CDR3: TGTGCCAGCAGCCCCTACAGGGACTATGGCTACACCTTC.

This clonotype was found a few times. The rearrangement uses TRBV5-4 and TRBJ2-5, with D hard to call. V was clipped by 4 bases and J by 2 bases, with 12 bases between them. The CDR3 is made up of 14 amino acids. The germline gives CDR1 SGHNT, CDR2 YYREEE (reference sequence). The CDR3: CASSAGSRQETQYF. The CDR3 region has the DNA TGTGCCAGCAGCGCCGGGTCCAGACAAGAGACCCAGTACTTC.

This chain connects TRBV6-1 to TRBJ1-2; 9 nucleotides line up with TRBD1. The CDR3 has 14 amino acids. Germline V lookup: CDR1 MNHNS, CDR2 SASEGT. Unmatched junction bases numbered 5, after V lost 1 base and J lost 8 bases. The CDR3 DNA sequence: TGTGCCAGCAGTGAAGAACAGGGGGCTAGCGGCTACACCTTC. Translation: CASSEEQGASGYTF.

This clonotype has only a few counts. The V and J genes are TRBV7-8 and TRBJ1-2; 11 bases fit TRBD1. There are 16 residues in the CDR3. V lost 4 bases, J lost 4 bases, and 8 bases stayed unmatched. CDR1 is SGHVS and CDR2 is FQNEAQ in the germline V gene. The CDR3 reads CASSSWTGGSAYGYTF. In nucleotides, the CDR3 is TGTGCCAGCAGCTCCTGGACAGGGGGCTCTGCCTATGGCTACACCTTC.

This clonotype was picked up many times. The V call is TRBV11-2, the J call TRBJ2-5; D is unresolved. CDR1 is SGHAT and CDR2 is FQNNGV in the germline V gene. The CDR3 is 15 residues long. V gave up 3 bases and J gave up 2 bases, with 13 bases separating them. For the CDR3, the DNA is TGTGCCAGCAGCTTCCAAGCGAGTCTTCAAGAGACCCAGTACTTC. Encoded protein: CASSFQASLQETQYF.

The chain joins TRBV27 to TRBJ1-2; maybe TRBD1 (5 bases). There are 14 residues in the CDR3. CDR1 and CDR2 from the germline V gene are MNHEY and SMNVEV (reference sequence). Trimming shortened V by 5 bases and J by 12 bases, and 22 bases separated the two germline ends. For the CDR3, the DNA is TGTGCCAGCAGTCCCCAGGTTGGGGGATTCGGTAACACCTTC. Amino acids: CASSPQVGGFGNTF.

In DNA, the CDR3 is TGTGCCAGCAGTTTAGAGGGGTATGATGGCTACACCTTC. It encodes CASSLEGYDGYTF. The chain combines TRBV27 with TRBJ1-2, with D maybe TRBD1 (5 bases). Germline V gene sequence: CDR1 MNHEY, CDR2 SMNVEV (reference sequence). CDR3 size: 13 residues. Between the trimmed V and J ends, which lost 2 bases and 6 bases, there was a span of 10 bases.

This clonotype was counted a few times. The gene calls are TRBV10-3 and TRBJ1-1, with TRBD1 as a possible D gene (6 bases). The germline V gene has CDR1 ENHRY and CDR2 SYGVKD. The CDR3 is made up of 16 amino acids. V gave up 3 bases and J gave up 0 bases, with 14 bases separating them. The CDR3 here is CAISEEPTGLNTEAFF. DNA of the CDR3: TGTGCCATCAGTGAAGAGCCGACAGGACTGAACACTGAAGCTTTCTTT.

This clonotype was seen at least ten times. J is TRBJ1-3 and V is TRBV7-8; maybe TRBD1 (5 bases). Per the germline V gene, CDR1 is SGHVS and CDR2 is FQNEAQ. The CDR3 length is 14 residues. Trimming removed 4 bases at V and 0 bases at J, with 7 bases between. CDR3 loop: CASSWGYSGNTIYF. The DNA of the CDR3 is TGTGCCAGCAGCTGGGGGTACTCTGGAAACACCATATATTTT.

The V and J genes are TRBV19 and TRBJ2-7; the D gene is possibly TRBD1 (7 bases). Between the trimmed V and J ends, which lost 7 bases and 3 bases, there was a span of 16 bases. This CDR3 region has 14 residues. Per the germline V gene, CDR1 is LNHDA and CDR2 is SQIVND (reference sequence). CDR3 DNA sequence: TGTGCCAGTAAGACAGGGCCGGGAGTCTACGAGCAGTACTTC. It codes for CASKTGPGVYEQYF.

The chain is built from TRBV25-1 and TRBJ1-4, with TRBD1 as a possible D gene (6 bases). The CDR3 spans 14 residues. V lost 3 bases, J lost 6 bases, and 11 bases lay in between. Germline lookup yields CDR1 MGHDK and CDR2 SYGVNS. The CDR3 sequence: CASSDRHRDEKLFF. The DNA for the CDR3 is TGTGCCAGCAGTGATCGACACAGGGATGAAAAACTGTTTTTT.

This clonotype was seen a handful of times. The V call is TRBV6-6, the J call TRBJ1-2; 7 bases fit TRBD1. Germline CDR1 is MNHNY and CDR2 is SVGAGI (reference sequence). J was trimmed by 3 bases and V by 2 bases; bases with no gene match: 9. The CDR3 is made up of 16 amino acids. In nucleotides, the CDR3 is TGTGCCAGCAGTTACGGGGGAAAACAGGGGCACTATGGCTACACCTTC. This codes for CASSYGGKQGHYGYTF.

This clonotype appeared a few times. This chain joins TRBV10-3 and TRBJ1-1; 9 nucleotides line up with TRBD1. The CDR3 contains 15 residues. Germline-derived CDR1 and CDR2 are ENHRY and SYGVKD. V was pared by 2 bases and J by 0 bases, with 1 base of the junction left unmatched. The CDR3 loop reads CAISETGGMNTEAFF. The CDR3 region has the DNA TGTGCCATCAGTGAGACAGGGGGCATGAACACTGAAGCTTTCTTT.

The chain has TRBV6-2 or TRBV6-3 and TRBJ1-5; D possibly corresponds to TRBD1 (5 bases). This CDR3 has 16 amino acids. CDR1 is MNHEY, CDR2 SVGEGT, per germline. Deletions cut 4 bases from V and 8 bases from J, with 21 bases between. DNA for the CDR3: TGTGCCAGCAGTTTTTTTCTTCAGGGAGCCGGAAAGCCCCAGCATTTT. Amino acids: CASSFFLQGAGKPQHF.

The V gene is TRBV6-6, the J gene TRBJ2-4, with D perhaps matching TRBD2 (5 bases). The CDR3 has 14 residues. Germline loops: CDR1 MNHNY, CDR2 SVGAGI (reference sequence). V was trimmed by 7 bases and J by 9 bases, leaving 19 bases between them. The CDR3 reads CASTVTRDSIIQYF. For the CDR3, the DNA is TGTGCCAGCACCGTAACACGGGATTCAATCATTCAGTACTTC.

There are a few counts of this clonotype. The gene calls are TRBV5-6 and TRBJ2-2; no clear D. CDR1 is SGHDT, CDR2 YYEEEE, per germline. This CDR3 has 14 residues. Between the trimmed V and J ends, which lost 2 bases and 2 bases, there was a span of 7 bases. CDR3 DNA: TGTGCCAGCAGCTTAACTCCTAACACCGGGGAGCTGTTTTTT. The encoded protein is CASSLTPNTGELFF.

This clonotype occurred a few times. The CDR3: CASSTSGGLGTQYF. CDR3 DNA sequence: TGTGCCAGTAGTACCTCAGGAGGGCTCGGGACCCAGTACTTC. V and J are TRBV19 and TRBJ2-5, with D possibly being TRBD2 (6 bases). This CDR3 region has 14 residues. The ends were cut back, 4 bases at V and 7 bases at J, with 16 bases in the middle. Germline CDR1 LNHDA, CDR2 SQIVND (reference sequence).

The CDR3 coding sequence is TGTGCCAGCAGTGATACAAAGCGGGGGGCCACCGCAGATACGCAGTATTTT. Amino acids: CASSDTKRGATADTQYF. The chain links TRBV6-2 or TRBV6-3 to TRBJ2-3; TRBD2 matches 9 bases. J was trimmed by 4 bases and V by 5 bases; bases with no gene match: 13. Germline CDR1 reads MNHEY; CDR2 reads SVGEGT. The CDR3 is made up of 17 amino acids.